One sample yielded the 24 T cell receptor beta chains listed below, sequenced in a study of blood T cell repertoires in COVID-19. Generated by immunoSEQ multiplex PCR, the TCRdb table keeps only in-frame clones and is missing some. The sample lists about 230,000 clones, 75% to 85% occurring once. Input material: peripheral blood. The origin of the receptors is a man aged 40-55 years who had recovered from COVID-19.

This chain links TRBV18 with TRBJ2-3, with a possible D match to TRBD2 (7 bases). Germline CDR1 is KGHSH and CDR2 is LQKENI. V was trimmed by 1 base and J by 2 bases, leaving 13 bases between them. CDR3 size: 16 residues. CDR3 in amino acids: CASSPQGGADTDTQYF. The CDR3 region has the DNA TGTGCCAGCTCACCACAGGGGGGGGCGGACACAGATACGCAGTATTTT. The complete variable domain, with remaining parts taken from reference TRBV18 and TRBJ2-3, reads NAGVMQNPRHLVRRRGQEARLRCSPMKGHSHVYWYRQLPEEGLKFMVYLQKENIIDESGMPKERFSAEFPKEGPSILRIQQVVRGDSAAYFCASSPQGGADTDTQYFGPGTRLTVL.

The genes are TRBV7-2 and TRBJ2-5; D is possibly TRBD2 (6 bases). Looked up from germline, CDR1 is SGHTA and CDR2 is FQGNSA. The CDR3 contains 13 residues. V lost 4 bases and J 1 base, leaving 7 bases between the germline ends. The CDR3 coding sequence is TGTGCCAGCAGCTGGGGACTCCAAGAGACCCAGTACTTC. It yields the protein CASSWGLQETQYF.

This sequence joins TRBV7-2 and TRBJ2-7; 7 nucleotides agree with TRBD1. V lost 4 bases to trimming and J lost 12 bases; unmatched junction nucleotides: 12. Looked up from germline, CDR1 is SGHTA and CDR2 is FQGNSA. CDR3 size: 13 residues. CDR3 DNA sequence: TGTGCCAGCAGCTCCGATCCCAACAGGGGAAGGTACTTC. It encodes CASSSDPNRGRYF.

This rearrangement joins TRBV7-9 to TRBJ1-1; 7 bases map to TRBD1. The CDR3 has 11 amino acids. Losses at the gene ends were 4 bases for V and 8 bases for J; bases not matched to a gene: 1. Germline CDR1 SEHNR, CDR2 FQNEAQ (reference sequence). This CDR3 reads CASSWDSEAFF. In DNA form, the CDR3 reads TGTGCCAGCAGCTGGGACAGCGAAGCTTTCTTT.

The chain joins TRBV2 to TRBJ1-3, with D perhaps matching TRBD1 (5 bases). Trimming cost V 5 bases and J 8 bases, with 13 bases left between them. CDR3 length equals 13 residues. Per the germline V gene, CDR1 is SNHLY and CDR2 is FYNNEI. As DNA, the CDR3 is TGTGCCAGCAGTCACCACCCCAGGGACACCATATATTTT. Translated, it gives CASSHHPRDTIYF.

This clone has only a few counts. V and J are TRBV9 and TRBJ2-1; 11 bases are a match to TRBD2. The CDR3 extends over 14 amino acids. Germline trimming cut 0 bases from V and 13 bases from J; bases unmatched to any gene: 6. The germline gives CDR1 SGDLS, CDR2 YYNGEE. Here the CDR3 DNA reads TGTGCCAGCAGCGTAGCCTCTAGCGGGAGGTTTCAGTTCTTC. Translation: CASSVASSGRFQFF.

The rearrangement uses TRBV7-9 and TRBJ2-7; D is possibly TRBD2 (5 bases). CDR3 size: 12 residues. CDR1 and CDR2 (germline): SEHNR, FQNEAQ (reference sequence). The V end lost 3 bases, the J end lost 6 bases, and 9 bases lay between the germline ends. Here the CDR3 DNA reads TGTGCCAGCAGCTTGGGGAGTGGCGAGCAGTACTTC. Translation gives CASSLGSGEQYF.

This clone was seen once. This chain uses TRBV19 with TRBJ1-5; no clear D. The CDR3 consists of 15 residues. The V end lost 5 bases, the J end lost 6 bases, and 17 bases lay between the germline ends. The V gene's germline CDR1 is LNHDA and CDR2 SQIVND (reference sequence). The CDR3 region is CASSPSSRGAQPQHF. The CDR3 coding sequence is TGTGCCAGTAGTCCCTCTTCTCGAGGTGCTCAGCCCCAGCATTTT.

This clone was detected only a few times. DNA for the CDR3: TGTGCCAGCAGCCGGGACTATGACTACAATGAGCAGTTCTTC. Translating gives CASSRDYDYNEQFF. The chain has TRBV27 and TRBJ2-1; TRBD2 aligns across 7 bases. The germline V gene encodes CDR1 MNHEY and CDR2 SMNVEV (reference sequence). After removal of 6 bases from V and 3 bases from J, the junction contained 5 bases not matched to a gene. There are 14 residues in the CDR3.

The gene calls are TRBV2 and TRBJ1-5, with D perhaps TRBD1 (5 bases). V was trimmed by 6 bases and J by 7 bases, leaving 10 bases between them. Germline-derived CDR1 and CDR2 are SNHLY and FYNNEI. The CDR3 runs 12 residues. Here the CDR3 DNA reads TGTGCCAGCAGCACCCAGGGACAGCCCCAGCATTTT. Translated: CASSTQGQPQHF.

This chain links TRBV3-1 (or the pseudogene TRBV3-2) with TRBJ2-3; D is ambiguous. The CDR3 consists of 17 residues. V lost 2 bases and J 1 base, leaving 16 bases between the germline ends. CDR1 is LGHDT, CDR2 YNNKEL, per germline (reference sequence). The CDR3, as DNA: TGTGCCAGCAGCCAACTGAGTTCGGGTCCCCGCACAGATACGCAGTATTTT. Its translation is CASSQLSSGPRTDTQYF.

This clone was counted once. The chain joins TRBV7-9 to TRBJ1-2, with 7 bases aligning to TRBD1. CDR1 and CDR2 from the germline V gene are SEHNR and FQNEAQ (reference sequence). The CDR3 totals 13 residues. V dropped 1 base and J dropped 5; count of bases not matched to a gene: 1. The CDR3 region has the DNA TGTGCCAGCAGCTTAGAACAGGGGTATGGCTACACCTTC. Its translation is CASSLEQGYGYTF.

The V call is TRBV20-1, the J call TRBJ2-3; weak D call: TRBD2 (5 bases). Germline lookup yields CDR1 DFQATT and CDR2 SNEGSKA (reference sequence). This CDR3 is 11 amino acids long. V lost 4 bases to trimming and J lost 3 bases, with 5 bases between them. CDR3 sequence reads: CSATGTDTQYF. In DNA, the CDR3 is TGCAGTGCTACGGGGACAGATACGCAGTATTTT.

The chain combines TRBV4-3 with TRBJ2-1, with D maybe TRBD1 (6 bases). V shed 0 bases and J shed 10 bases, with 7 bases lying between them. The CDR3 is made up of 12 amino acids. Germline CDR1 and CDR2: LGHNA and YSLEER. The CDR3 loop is CASSQERGEQFF. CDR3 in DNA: TGCGCCAGCAGCCAAGAAAGGGGGGAGCAGTTCTTC.

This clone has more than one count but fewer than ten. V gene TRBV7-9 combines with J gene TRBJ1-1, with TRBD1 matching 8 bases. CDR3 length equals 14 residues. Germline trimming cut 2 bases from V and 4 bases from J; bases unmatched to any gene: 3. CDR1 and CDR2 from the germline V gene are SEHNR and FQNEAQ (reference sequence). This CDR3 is CASSLQGAATEAFF. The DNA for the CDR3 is TGTGCCAGCAGCTTACAGGGGGCAGCCACTGAAGCTTTCTTT.

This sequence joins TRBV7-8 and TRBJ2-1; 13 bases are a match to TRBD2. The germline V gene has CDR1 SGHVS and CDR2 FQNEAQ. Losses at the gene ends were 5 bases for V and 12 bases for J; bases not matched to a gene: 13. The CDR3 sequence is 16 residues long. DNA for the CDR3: TGTGCCAGCAGCCCTAGGACTAGCGGGGGCCCGCACCGGCAGTTCTTC. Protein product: CASSPRTSGGPHRQFF. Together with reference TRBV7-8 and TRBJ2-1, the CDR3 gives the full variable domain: GAGVSQSPRYKVAKRGQDVALRCDPISGHVSLFWYQQALGQGPEFLTYFQNEAQLDKSGLPSDRFFAERPEGSVSTLKIQRTQQEDSAVYLCASSPRTSGGPHRQFFGPGTRLTVL.

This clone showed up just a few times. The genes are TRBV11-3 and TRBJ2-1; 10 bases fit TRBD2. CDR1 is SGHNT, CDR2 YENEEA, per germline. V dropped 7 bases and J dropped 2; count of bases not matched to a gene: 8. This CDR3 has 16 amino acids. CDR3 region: CASTQRLAGAYNEQFF. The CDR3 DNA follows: TGTGCCAGCACCCAGAGGCTAGCGGGGGCCTACAATGAGCAGTTCTTC.

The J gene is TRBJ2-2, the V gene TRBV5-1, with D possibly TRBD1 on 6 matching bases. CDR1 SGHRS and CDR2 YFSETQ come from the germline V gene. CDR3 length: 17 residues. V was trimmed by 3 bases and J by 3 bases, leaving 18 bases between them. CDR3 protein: CASSSTTGTTYTGELFF. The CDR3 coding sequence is TGCGCCAGCAGCTCAACTACTGGGACAACCTACACCGGGGAGCTGTTTTTT.

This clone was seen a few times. The CDR3 region is CASSLGKAGNEQYF. CDR3 DNA: TGTGCCAGCAGTTTAGGGAAGGCAGGGAACGAGCAGTACTTC. The chain carries TRBV27 and TRBJ2-7; D is perhaps TRBD1 (5 bases). Germline CDR1 reads MNHEY; CDR2 reads SMNVEV (reference sequence). The V and J ends lost 2 bases and 5 bases respectively, with 13 bases between them. The CDR3 has 14 residues.

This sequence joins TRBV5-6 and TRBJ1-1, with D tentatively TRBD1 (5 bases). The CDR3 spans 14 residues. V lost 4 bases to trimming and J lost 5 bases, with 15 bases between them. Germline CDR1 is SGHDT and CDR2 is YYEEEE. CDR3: CASSKSGGVTEAFF. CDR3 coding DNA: TGTGCCAGCAGCAAAAGCGGGGGGGTAACTGAAGCTTTCTTT.

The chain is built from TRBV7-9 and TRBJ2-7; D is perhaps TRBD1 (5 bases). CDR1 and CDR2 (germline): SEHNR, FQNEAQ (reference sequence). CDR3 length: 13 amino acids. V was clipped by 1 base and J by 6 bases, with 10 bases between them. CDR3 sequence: CASSLGAGREQYF. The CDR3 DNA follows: TGTGCCAGCAGCTTAGGGGCAGGGCGCGAGCAGTACTTC.

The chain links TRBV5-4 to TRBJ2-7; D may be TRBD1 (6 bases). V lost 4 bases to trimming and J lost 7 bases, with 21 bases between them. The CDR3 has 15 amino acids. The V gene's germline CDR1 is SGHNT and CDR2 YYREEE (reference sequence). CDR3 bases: TGTGCCAGCAGCCTAAAACAGGGATCCCCTTGGGAGCAGTACTTC. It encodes CASSLKQGSPWEQYF.

The CDR3 sequence: CAWGQDRYEQYF. CDR3 in DNA: TGTGCCTGGGGACAGGATAGGTACGAGCAGTACTTC. The chain links TRBV30 to TRBJ2-7, with 7 bases fitting TRBD1. CDR3 length equals 12 residues. Germline V lookup: CDR1 GTSNPN, CDR2 SVGIG (reference sequence). V gave up 5 bases and J gave up 4 bases; unmatched junction bases: 5.

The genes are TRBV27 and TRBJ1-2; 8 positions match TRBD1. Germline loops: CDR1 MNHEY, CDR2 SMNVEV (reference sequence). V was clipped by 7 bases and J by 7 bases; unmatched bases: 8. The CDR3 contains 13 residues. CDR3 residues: CASKSTGVFGYTF. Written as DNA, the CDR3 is TGTGCCAGCAAATCGACAGGGGTTTTTGGCTACACCTTC.